This T cell receptor beta chain was profiled in a study of cytotoxic CD8 clonotypes in ibrutinib-treated CLL. The repertoire was sequenced with immunoSEQ multiplex PCR; TCRdb's copy has only in-frame clones and lacks some. Found here are under 300,000 clones, roughly 74% of them singletons; the top ten hold about 16%. The germline gives CDR1 LNHDA, CDR2 SQIVND (reference sequence). V was pared by 0 bases and J by 2 bases, with 14 bases between. The CDR3 loop spans 16 amino acids. The source material was PBMCs, sampled after 24 months of ibrutinib treatment. V and J are TRBV19 and TRBJ2-7; D call uncertain. This receptor was taken from a human donor with chronic lymphocytic leukemia. CDR3 in amino acids: CASSIDGWRGAYEQYF. CDR3 bases: TGTGCCAGTAGTATAGATGGGTGGCGCGGAGCCTACGAGCAGTACTTC.